Listed below are T cell receptor beta chains from one sample, sequenced in a study of CD8 T cells in ankylosing spondylitis. TCRdb processed the 5' RACE reads anew with MiXCR; each CDR3 protein has one entry. Of 120,000 or so distinct CDR3 sequences in the sample, roughly 13% were seen once. The sample taken for sequencing was blood, either unsorted or a sorted T cell fraction (not recorded which). These receptors were obtained from a female donor with ankylosing spondylitis or in good health (not recorded which). Both conserved end residues are part of each CDR3. Each record gives: J gene, D gene, V gene, clone size, CDR3 protein, CDR3 DNA. The D gene is left open where the match is weak. Clone size, where shown, is once, few, many, or a class for clones that have expanded.

j_gene: TRBJ2-5
d_gene: TRBD2
v_gene: TRBV20-1
abundance: many
CDR3aa: CSAIRTSGLETQYF
CDR3nt: TGCAGTGCTATAAGGACTAGCGGCTTGGAGACCCAGTACTTC

j_gene: TRBJ2-1
d_gene: .
v_gene: TRBV6-4
abundance: many
CDR3aa: CASSPTVGSYNEQFF
CDR3nt: TGTGCCAGCAGCCCCACCGTGGGCTCCTACAATGAGCAGTTCTTC

j_gene: TRBJ1-2
d_gene: .
v_gene: TRBV5-1
abundance: few
CDR3aa: CASSLAGSGYGYTF
CDR3nt: TGCGCCAGCAGCTTGGCCGGGAGCGGCTATGGCTACACCTTC

j_gene: TRBJ2-1
d_gene: .
v_gene: TRBV20-1
abundance: few
CDR3aa: CSASRWGSRNEQFF
CDR3nt: TGCAGTGCTAGCAGGTGGGGGAGTAGGAATGAGCAGTTCTTC

j_gene: TRBJ2-5
d_gene: .
v_gene: TRBV9
abundance: .
CDR3aa: CASSDPGSSPETQYF
CDR3nt: TGTGCCAGCAGCGATCCGGGAAGTTCCCCCGAGACCCAGTACTTC

j_gene: TRBJ2-7
d_gene: TRBD1
v_gene: TRBV19
abundance: few
CDR3aa: CASSRQGAGYEQYF
CDR3nt: TGTGCCAGTTCCCGACAGGGGGCAGGCTACGAGCAGTACTTC

j_gene: TRBJ1-4
d_gene: .
v_gene: TRBV13
abundance: .
CDR3aa: CASSPGPNEKLFF
CDR3nt: TGTGCCAGCAGTCCGGGGCCTAATGAAAAACTGTTTTTT

j_gene: TRBJ1-3
d_gene: .
v_gene: TRBV21-1
abundance: few
CDR3aa: CASSSDRGPGNTIYF
CDR3nt: TGTGCCAGCAGCAGCGACAGGGGGCCTGGAAACACCATATATTTT

j_gene: TRBJ1-1
d_gene: TRBD1
v_gene: TRBV6-5
abundance: many
CDR3aa: CASSYGTANTEAFF
CDR3nt: TGTGCCAGCAGTTATGGGACAGCGAACACTGAAGCTTTCTTT

j_gene: TRBJ2-3
d_gene: TRBD1
v_gene: TRBV19
abundance: .
CDR3aa: CASSISTGLADTQYF
CDR3nt: TGTGCCAGTAGTATCTCGACAGGGTTAGCAGATACGCAGTATTTT

j_gene: TRBJ1-5
d_gene: .
v_gene: TRBV7-6
abundance: many
CDR3aa: CASSLTENNQPQHF
CDR3nt: TGTGCCAGCAGCTTGACAGAAAATAATCAGCCCCAGCATTTT

j_gene: TRBJ2-1
d_gene: .
v_gene: TRBV11-2
abundance: many
CDR3aa: CASSPRGAAYNEQFF
CDR3nt: TGTGCCAGCAGCCCTCGGGGGGCAGCCTACAATGAGCAGTTCTTC

j_gene: TRBJ2-2
d_gene: TRBD2
v_gene: TRBV12-3/TRBV12-4
abundance: once
CDR3aa: CASSRSGSSDTGELFF
CDR3nt: TGTGCCAGCAGCCGGAGCGGGAGTTCCGACACCGGGGAGCTGTTTTTT

j_gene: TRBJ2-3
d_gene: .
v_gene: TRBV5-4
abundance: .
CDR3aa: CASSLVGNTDTQYF
CDR3nt: TGTGCCAGCAGCTTGGTGGGGAACACAGATACGCAGTATTTT

j_gene: TRBJ2-7
d_gene: .
v_gene: TRBV5-1
abundance: many
CDR3aa: CASSRTGTLYEQYF
CDR3nt: TGCGCCAGCAGCAGAACAGGGACCCTCTACGAGCAGTACTTC

j_gene: TRBJ2-3
d_gene: .
v_gene: TRBV28
abundance: few
CDR3aa: CASSSSDGLDTQYF
CDR3nt: TGTGCCAGCAGTTCCTCGGACGGACTAGATACGCAGTATTTT

j_gene: TRBJ2-3
d_gene: TRBD2
v_gene: TRBV25-1
abundance: .
CDR3aa: CASSDVGTSRRDTQYF
CDR3nt: TGTGCCAGCAGTGATGTCGGGACTAGTCGGAGAGATACGCAGTATTTT

j_gene: TRBJ2-3
d_gene: TRBD2
v_gene: TRBV30
abundance: few
CDR3aa: CAWSVGLGDTDTQYF
CDR3nt: TGTGCCTGGAGTGTCGGACTAGGAGACACAGATACGCAGTATTTT

j_gene: TRBJ1-1
d_gene: TRBD1
v_gene: TRBV6-5
abundance: few
CDR3aa: CASSYGDRRNTEAFF
CDR3nt: TGTGCCAGCAGTTACGGGGACAGGAGGAACACTGAAGCTTTCTTT

j_gene: TRBJ1-1
d_gene: .
v_gene: TRBV19
abundance: many
CDR3aa: CASSPLGTEAFF
CDR3nt: TGTGCCAGTAGTCCGTTGGGCACTGAAGCTTTCTTT

j_gene: TRBJ2-1
d_gene: TRBD1
v_gene: TRBV10-3
abundance: many
CDR3aa: CAISEGTGVVSYNEQFF
CDR3nt: TGTGCCATCAGTGAAGGGACAGGAGTGGTTTCCTACAATGAGCAGTTCTTC

j_gene: TRBJ2-7
d_gene: TRBD2
v_gene: TRBV18
abundance: few
CDR3aa: CASSPGGGYEQYF
CDR3nt: TGTGCCAGCTCACCAGGGGGGGGTTACGAGCAGTACTTC

j_gene: TRBJ2-1
d_gene: .
v_gene: TRBV7-2
abundance: .
CDR3aa: CASSSRGGPPAYNEQFF
CDR3nt: TGTGCCAGCAGCTCCAGGGGGGGGCCACCCGCCTACAATGAGCAGTTCTTC

j_gene: TRBJ2-1
d_gene: TRBD2
v_gene: TRBV28
abundance: many
CDR3aa: CASSSPSSGTHNEQFF
CDR3nt: TGTGCCAGCAGCTCCCCCTCTAGCGGGACCCACAATGAGCAGTTCTTC

j_gene: TRBJ1-5
d_gene: .
v_gene: TRBV5-1
abundance: .
CDR3aa: CASSLAGAYSQPQHF
CDR3nt: TGCGCCAGCAGCTTGGCAGGGGCCTACTCTCAGCCCCAGCATTTT

j_gene: TRBJ1-1
d_gene: .
v_gene: TRBV12-3/TRBV12-4
abundance: many
CDR3aa: CASSPGRKNTEAFF
CDR3nt: TGTGCCAGCAGTCCTGGACGGAAGAACACTGAAGCTTTCTTT

j_gene: TRBJ2-1
d_gene: .
v_gene: TRBV12-3/TRBV12-4
abundance: many
CDR3aa: CASSSAFGSHNEQFF
CDR3nt: TGTGCCAGCAGTTCGGCCTTTGGTTCACACAATGAGCAGTTCTTC

j_gene: TRBJ2-3
d_gene: .
v_gene: TRBV29-1
abundance: .
CDR3aa: CSVGGGSTDTQYF
CDR3nt: TGCAGCGTTGGAGGAGGGAGCACAGATACGCAGTATTTT

j_gene: TRBJ2-7
d_gene: .
v_gene: TRBV11-2
abundance: many
CDR3aa: CASRDPGPKRNHEQYF
CDR3nt: TGTGCCAGCAGGGACCCCGGGCCAAAGAGGAACCACGAGCAGTACTTC

j_gene: TRBJ2-3
d_gene: TRBD2
v_gene: TRBV20-1
abundance: few
CDR3aa: CSATLAGGPSDTQYF
CDR3nt: TGCAGTGCTACCCTAGCGGGGGGGCCCAGTGATACGCAGTATTTT

j_gene: TRBJ2-5
d_gene: .
v_gene: TRBV20-1
abundance: few
CDR3aa: CSALRGQETQYF
CDR3nt: TGCAGTGCCCTGAGGGGCCAAGAGACCCAGTACTTC

j_gene: TRBJ1-4
d_gene: .
v_gene: TRBV6-2/TRBV6-3
abundance: few
CDR3aa: CASKSDSGGREKLFF
CDR3nt: TGTGCCAGCAAATCCGATTCCGGGGGCCGTGAAAAACTGTTTTTT

j_gene: TRBJ2-7
d_gene: .
v_gene: TRBV13
abundance: few
CDR3aa: CASSLGPDGSIGPYYEQYF
CDR3nt: TGTGCCAGCAGCTTAGGTCCCGACGGGAGTATCGGTCCGTACTACGAGCAGTACTTC

j_gene: TRBJ2-1
d_gene: .
v_gene: TRBV11-2
abundance: many
CDR3aa: CASSPYDEQFF
CDR3nt: TGTGCCAGCAGCCCCTACGATGAGCAGTTCTTC

j_gene: TRBJ2-7
d_gene: TRBD2
v_gene: TRBV7-8
abundance: few
CDR3aa: CASSLSGGAYEQYF
CDR3nt: TGTGCCAGCAGCTTAAGCGGGGGGGCCTACGAGCAGTACTTC

j_gene: TRBJ1-2
d_gene: .
v_gene: TRBV12-3/TRBV12-4
abundance: few
CDR3aa: CASSFEGPHGYTF
CDR3nt: TGTGCCAGCAGTTTTGAGGGCCCCCATGGCTACACCTTC

j_gene: TRBJ1-5
d_gene: .
v_gene: TRBV6-1
abundance: .
CDR3aa: CASTLGTQNNQPQHF
CDR3nt: TGTGCCAGCACCCTCGGGACACAGAATAATCAGCCCCAGCATTTT

j_gene: TRBJ2-7
d_gene: .
v_gene: TRBV5-1
abundance: .
CDR3aa: CASSLVDRKYEQYF
CDR3nt: TGCGCCAGCAGCTTGGTGGACAGAAAATACGAGCAGTACTTC

j_gene: TRBJ2-3
d_gene: .
v_gene: TRBV5-1
abundance: .
CDR3aa: CASSLDGGRPDTQYF
CDR3nt: TGCGCCAGCAGCTTGGATGGGGGCCGTCCAGATACGCAGTATTTT

j_gene: TRBJ2-2
d_gene: TRBD2
v_gene: TRBV6-1
abundance: many
CDR3aa: CASSVEGTSAYTGELFF
CDR3nt: TGTGCCAGCAGTGTAGAAGGGACTAGCGCATACACCGGGGAGCTGTTTTTT

j_gene: TRBJ2-1
d_gene: TRBD2
v_gene: TRBV6-2/TRBV6-3
abundance: .
CDR3aa: CASRDLGLAESSYNEQFF
CDR3nt: TGTGCCAGCAGGGACTTGGGACTAGCGGAAAGCTCCTACAATGAGCAGTTCTTC

j_gene: TRBJ2-5
d_gene: TRBD2
v_gene: TRBV20-1
abundance: many
CDR3aa: CSASSGGTLYQETQYF
CDR3nt: TGCAGTGCTAGCAGCGGGGGGACCCTGTACCAAGAGACCCAGTACTTC

j_gene: TRBJ1-1
d_gene: .
v_gene: TRBV7-2
abundance: many
CDR3aa: CASSLEGGTEAFF
CDR3nt: TGTGCCAGCAGCTTAGAGGGTGGCACTGAAGCTTTCTTT

j_gene: TRBJ2-2
d_gene: TRBD1
v_gene: TRBV5-1
abundance: .
CDR3aa: CASSGQGADTGELFF
CDR3nt: TGCGCCAGCAGCGGACAGGGGGCGGACACCGGGGAGCTGTTTTTT

j_gene: TRBJ1-2
d_gene: .
v_gene: TRBV12-5
abundance: .
CDR3aa: CASGLVGGRLYTF
CDR3nt: TGTGCTAGTGGTTTGGTGGGCGGGAGACTCTACACCTTC

j_gene: TRBJ2-2
d_gene: .
v_gene: TRBV10-3
abundance: few
CDR3aa: CAITDRWDTGELFF
CDR3nt: TGTGCCATCACAGACAGGTGGGACACCGGGGAGCTGTTTTTT

j_gene: TRBJ1-2
d_gene: TRBD1
v_gene: TRBV15
abundance: .
CDR3aa: CATSRRTGGRYGYTF
CDR3nt: TGTGCCACCAGCAGGCGGACAGGGGGAAGGTATGGCTACACCTTC

j_gene: TRBJ2-3
d_gene: TRBD2
v_gene: TRBV11-2
abundance: many
CDR3aa: CASRGTSGTDTQYF
CDR3nt: TGTGCCAGCAGGGGGACTAGCGGGACAGATACGCAGTATTTT

j_gene: TRBJ2-5
d_gene: TRBD2
v_gene: TRBV5-1
abundance: many
CDR3aa: CASSRGGLAGGMEETQYF
CDR3nt: TGCGCCAGCAGCCGCGGAGGACTAGCGGGAGGTATGGAAGAGACCCAGTACTTC

j_gene: TRBJ2-5
d_gene: TRBD1
v_gene: TRBV9
abundance: few
CDR3aa: CASSVAGTGPRETQYF
CDR3nt: TGTGCCAGCAGCGTAGCTGGGACAGGGCCCCGGGAGACCCAGTACTTC

j_gene: TRBJ2-4
d_gene: .
v_gene: TRBV12-3/TRBV12-4
abundance: few
CDR3aa: CASSLGGAKNIQYF
CDR3nt: TGTGCCAGCAGTTTAGGGGGCGCCAAAAACATTCAGTACTTC

j_gene: TRBJ2-7
d_gene: TRBD2
v_gene: TRBV29-1
abundance: many
CDR3aa: CSVSLAGTYEQYF
CDR3nt: TGCAGCGTTAGCCTAGCGGGTACCTACGAGCAGTACTTC

j_gene: TRBJ1-5
d_gene: .
v_gene: TRBV5-1
abundance: .
CDR3aa: CASSPEGGTQPQHF
CDR3nt: TGCGCCAGCAGCCCAGAGGGAGGGACACAGCCCCAGCATTTT

j_gene: TRBJ2-7
d_gene: .
v_gene: TRBV28
abundance: .
CDR3aa: CASSTSGTEKTAYEQYF
CDR3nt: TGTGCCAGCAGTACATCCGGGACCGAAAAGACCGCCTACGAGCAGTACTTC

j_gene: TRBJ2-6
d_gene: TRBD1
v_gene: TRBV3-1
abundance: .
CDR3aa: CASSQGQGVFSLSANVLTF
CDR3nt: TGTGCCAGCAGCCAAGGACAGGGCGTTTTCTCTTTATCGGCCAACGTCCTGACTTTC

j_gene: TRBJ1-2
d_gene: TRBD1
v_gene: TRBV3-1
abundance: .
CDR3aa: CASSLYRGSGYTF
CDR3nt: TGTGCCAGCAGTCTCTACAGGGGGAGCGGCTACACCTTC

j_gene: TRBJ2-7
d_gene: TRBD1
v_gene: TRBV20-1
abundance: many
CDR3aa: CSAIPKTGWYF
CDR3nt: TGCAGTGCTATACCAAAGACAGGGTGGTACTTC

j_gene: TRBJ2-3
d_gene: .
v_gene: TRBV5-1
abundance: many
CDR3aa: CASLDGRSTDTQYF
CDR3nt: TGCGCCAGCTTGGACGGGAGATCCACAGATACGCAGTATTTT

j_gene: TRBJ2-2
d_gene: .
v_gene: TRBV29-1
abundance: many
CDR3aa: CSAQLNTGELFF
CDR3nt: TGCAGCGCCCAACTTAACACCGGGGAGCTGTTTTTT